The 19 T cell receptor beta chains presented below share a single source sample, sequenced in a study of T cells in Graves' hyperthyroidism and ophthalmopathy. RNA transcripts yielded amplified TCR beta CDR3 regions. HTBI primers were the set used in a first-round RT-PCR of the TCR CDR3. From the multiplex PCR reads, TCRdb called clonotypes with MiXCR, one entry per CDR3 protein. The repertoire has more than 550,000 distinct CDR3 sequences, less than 45% of them found once; the top ten carry less than 9%. The material sequenced was peripheral blood or thyroid tissue (not recorded which). The receptors shown here come from an adult man with Graves' disease, either hyperthyroidism or ophthalmopathy (not recorded which).

The V call is TRBV7-6, the J call TRBJ2-7; 7 bases are shared with TRBD1. V dropped 6 bases and J dropped 4; count of bases not matched to a gene: 9. This CDR3 is built from 14 residues. CDR1 SGHVS and CDR2 FNYEAQ come from the germline V gene. In DNA form, the CDR3 reads TGTGCCAGCAGGGGGCCCGGACAGGAGTACGAGCAGTACTTC. Residues: CASRGPGQEYEQYF.

The CDR3: CASSLSTEQYF. In nucleotides, the CDR3 is TGTGCCAGCAGCTTGTCCACCGAGCAGTACTTC. The chain carries TRBV11-1 and TRBJ2-7; no clear D. Germline V gene sequence: CDR1 SGHAT, CDR2 FQDESV (reference sequence). The CDR3 extends over 11 amino acids. Trimming pared 3 bases from V and 6 bases from J, leaving 6 bases between. The whole variable domain, filled in from reference TRBV11-1 and TRBJ2-7, reads EAEVAQSPRYKITEKSQAVAFWCDPISGHATLYWYRQILGQGPELLVQFQDESVVDDSQLPKDRFSAERLKGVDSTLKIQPAELGDSAMYLCASSLSTEQYFGPGTRLTVT.

This clonotype was detected once. At one boundary the junction diverges from the germline segment, which might be a read error. This rearrangement joins TRBV7-3 to TRBJ2-5; TRBD1 matches at 12 bases. This CDR3 is 13 amino acids long. The germline V gene encodes CDR1 SGHTA and CDR2 FQGTGA. The CDR3 DNA is TGTGCCAGCAGCTTTTCGGGACAGGGGGCGCAGGACTTC. Translation: CASSFSGQGAQDF.

V usage is TRBV5-4 and J usage is TRBJ1-2; tentatively, D is TRBD1 (6 bases). Germline CDR1 SGHNT, CDR2 YYREEE (reference sequence). V dropped 6 bases and J dropped 4 bases, with 19 bases sitting between them. This CDR3 contains 15 residues. The CDR3 sequence: CASTVGGGSIYGYTF. CDR3 coding DNA: TGTGCCAGCACCGTGGGGGGCGGGTCGATCTATGGCTACACCTTC.

This clonotype was counted a few times. The gene calls are TRBV2 and TRBJ1-1; TRBD1 is a possible D gene (5 bases). From germline, CDR1 is SNHLY and CDR2 FYNNEI. The CDR3 loop spans 13 amino acids. Trimming took 5 bases from V and 11 from J, leaving 18 bases between them. The CDR3 DNA sequence: TGTGCCAGCAGTTTATTCGAGGGGACGGGGGCTTTCTTT. As protein: CASSLFEGTGAFF.

The genes are TRBV19 and TRBJ1-5, with TRBD1 matching over 7 bases. V dropped 6 bases and J dropped 1; count of bases not matched to a gene: 18. From germline, CDR1 is LNHDA and CDR2 SQIVND (reference sequence). This CDR3 region has 19 residues. Here the CDR3 DNA reads TGTGCCAGTAGGCTCCGTGGGGCAGGGGGGATGTTCAGCAATCAGCCCCAGCATTTT. This translates into CASRLRGAGGMFSNQPQHF.

This clonotype was seen a handful of times. The chain employs TRBV7-2 and TRBJ1-3; maybe TRBD1 (6 bases). Germline V gene data show CDR1 as SGHTA and CDR2 as FQGNSA. This CDR3 has 14 amino acids. V shed 5 bases and J shed 2 bases, with 10 bases lying between them. The CDR3 region is CASSEGGAGNTIYF. In nucleotides, the CDR3 is TGTGCCAGCAGCGAGGGGGGGGCTGGAAACACCATATATTTT.

Concerning this clonotype: Mismatch with germline at one junction end may stem from a read error. The chain employs TRBV9 and TRBJ2-7; TRBD1 agrees at 7 bases. The CDR3 spans 16 residues. CDR1 is SGDLS, CDR2 YYNGEE, per germline. In DNA form, the CDR3 reads TGTGCCAGCAGCGACCACCACAGGGGAATGGGATACGCGCAGTACTTC. This translates into CASSDHHRGMGYAQYF.

This clonotype is a singleton in its sample. This chain joins TRBV29-1 and TRBJ1-2; tentative D call: TRBD1 (5 bases). The CDR3 is 12 residues long. The V and J ends lost 4 bases and 6 bases respectively, with 12 bases between them. CDR1 is SQVTM, CDR2 ANQGSEA, per germline. CDR3 in DNA: TGCAGCGTTGCAGGGTTTCAAGATGGCTACACCTTC. This sequence encodes CSVAGFQDGYTF.

This clonotype was seen only a few times. The chain has TRBV5-6 and TRBJ1-4; 7 bases align to TRBD1. Looked up from germline, CDR1 is SGHDT and CDR2 is YYEEEE. J was trimmed by 5 bases and V by 6 bases; bases with no gene match: 7. This CDR3 contains 14 residues. Here the CDR3 DNA reads TGTGCCAGCATGCAACAGGGGTGGAATGAAAAACTGTTTTTT. Its protein product is CASMQQGWNEKLFF.

Comments on this clonotype: This clone may be a read error of a much larger clone one base away. This CDR3 reads CASSESDERYF. DNA of the CDR3: TGTGCCAGCAGTGAAAGCGACGAGCGGTACTTC. The rearrangement links TRBV2 to TRBJ2-7; D unresolved. The CDR3 extends over 11 amino acids. Germline-derived CDR1 and CDR2 are SNHLY and FYNNEI.

This clonotype was counted only a few times. The chain recombines TRBV7-9 with TRBJ1-1; TRBD1 aligns across 7 bases. CDR3 length equals 14 residues. Germline lookup yields CDR1 SEHNR and CDR2 FQNEAQ (reference sequence). The ends lost 9 bases at V and 1 base at J; junction bases unmatched: 8. DNA for the CDR3: TGTGCCAGTATTTCCGGGACAGCGAACACTGAAGCTTTCTTT. Encoded protein: CASISGTANTEAFF.

The table lists this clonotype with a few counts. The chain combines TRBV7-9 with TRBJ1-2; 8 bases are shared with TRBD1. The CDR3 loop spans 15 amino acids. Per germline, CDR1 SEHNR and CDR2 FQNEAQ (reference sequence). With 4 bases clipped from V and 0 bases from J, the junction kept 4 bases outside the gene matches. The DNA for the CDR3 is TGTGCCAGCAGCTCCTGGGACAGGACTAACTATGGCTACACCTTC. Amino acids: CASSSWDRTNYGYTF.

Concerning this clonotype itself: A junction end diverges from the germline sequence, so it may reflect a read error. J is TRBJ2-5 and V is TRBV12-3 or TRBV12-4, with 7 bases that match TRBD1. The CDR3 covers 15 residues. Written as DNA, the CDR3 is TGTGCCAGCAGCTTAGAATTCAGGGGGCAAGAGACCCAGTACTTC. Encoded protein: CASSLEFRGQETQYF.

CDR3 amino acids: CSARVVGQGTEAFF. CDR3 DNA sequence: TGCAGTGCTAGAGTCGTAGGACAGGGCACTGAAGCTTTCTTT. V is TRBV20-1 and J is TRBJ1-1; 8 bases fit TRBD1. Germline lookup yields CDR1 DFQATT and CDR2 SNEGSKA (reference sequence). This CDR3 is built from 14 residues. V lost 1 base to trimming and J lost 4 bases; unmatched junction nucleotides: 5.

The rearrangement uses TRBV25-1 and TRBJ1-5, with D perhaps matching TRBD1 (6 bases). CDR1 is MGHDK and CDR2 is SYGVNS in the germline V gene. V gave up 9 bases and J gave up 5 bases, with 20 bases separating them. This CDR3 region has 15 residues. The CDR3 is CASRAAGAAYQPQHF. CDR3 nucleotide sequence: TGTGCCAGTAGAGCCGCAGGGGCCGCATATCAGCCCCAGCATTTT.

The J gene is TRBJ2-2, the V gene TRBV7-9; 8 bases map to TRBD1. The ends lost 5 bases at V and 3 bases at J; junction bases unmatched: 2. This CDR3 spans 14 amino acids. Germline lookup yields CDR1 SEHNR and CDR2 FQNEAQ (reference sequence). Here the CDR3 DNA reads TGTGCCAGCAGCCGGACAGGGTACACCGGGGAGCTGTTTTTT. Its protein product is CASSRTGYTGELFF.

The V gene is TRBV7-9, the J gene TRBJ1-3; weak D call: TRBD1 (5 bases). The CDR3 loop spans 14 amino acids. Trimming shortened V by 6 bases and J by 8 bases, and 17 bases separated the two germline ends. Germline CDR1 is SEHNR and CDR2 is FQNEAQ (reference sequence). In nucleotides, the CDR3 is TGTGCCAGCAGTGGGGGAAATTATGGCTACACCATATATTTT. It codes for CASSGGNYGYTIYF.

This clonotype was seen more than once but under ten times. The CDR3 loop reads CASRTSNRGANYGYTF. For the CDR3, the DNA is TGCGCCAGCAGGACTTCAAACAGGGGAGCTAACTATGGCTACACCTTC. The rearrangement links TRBV5-1 to TRBJ1-2; 7 nucleotides agree with TRBD1. CDR3 length equals 16 residues. V trimming: 5 bases; J trimming: 0 bases; junction bases outside the gene matches: 10. Germline V gene lookup returns CDR1 SGHRS and CDR2 YFSETQ. The variable domain in full, completed from reference TRBV5-1 and TRBJ1-2, reads KAGVTQTPRYLIKTRGQQVTLSCSPISGHRSVSWYQQTPGQGLQFLFEYFSETQRNKGNFPGRFSGRQFSNSRSEMNVSTLELGDSALYLCASRTSNRGANYGYTFGSGTRLTVV.